These 29 T cell receptor beta chains share one sample of origin, sequenced in a study of T cell clonotyping in hematopoietic cell transplantation. Using immunoSEQ multiplex PCR, the repertoire was profiled, and TCRdb retains in-frame clones only, with some absent. Here the sample spans about 19,000 clones, 86% being singletons. Time point: recipient sample about 28 days before transplant, after cytoreduction. The sequencing used peripheral blood mononuclear cells, collected before stem cell transplant. The receptors were gathered from a man aged 50 to 59 with acute myeloid leukemia. Some clones in this sample may be carry-over from other donors' samples.

V and J are TRBV7-8 and TRBJ1-1, with 8 nucleotides matching TRBD1. V was clipped by 1 base and J by 5 bases; unmatched bases: 3. Germline assignment: CDR1 SGHVS and CDR2 FQNEAQ. The CDR3 is 14 residues long. The CDR3 spells CASSLGTGYTEAFF. The CDR3 region has the DNA TGTGCCAGCAGCTTAGGGACAGGGTATACTGAAGCTTTCTTT.

V is TRBV19 and J is TRBJ1-1, with TRBD1 matching over 11 bases. The CDR3 has 16 amino acids. Germline CDR1 and CDR2: LNHDA and SQIVND (reference sequence). Trimming at V came to 5 bases and at J to 5 bases, leaving 10 bases not matched to a gene. The CDR3 nucleotides read TGTGCCAGTAGTGCGGACAGGGGGCGGCCCGAGACTGAAGCTTTCTTT. This gives the protein CASSADRGRPETEAFF.

This chain links TRBV7-9 with TRBJ1-2, with TRBD1 as a possible D gene (5 bases). The CDR3 contains 13 residues. Trimming stripped 6 bases from V and 4 bases from J, with 12 bases between. Per germline, CDR1 SEHNR and CDR2 FQNEAQ (reference sequence). CDR3 coding DNA: TGTGCCAGCAGGGCGGGGCAGCTCTATGGCTACACCTTC. It codes for CASRAGQLYGYTF. Complete variable domain (other parts from reference TRBV7-9 and TRBJ1-2): DTGVSQNPRHKITKRGQNVTFRCDPISEHNRLYWYRQTLGQGPEFLTYFQNEAQLEKSRLLSDRFSAERPKGSFSTLEIQRTEQGDSAMYLCASRAGQLYGYTFGSGTRLTVV.

This clone showed up just once. V is TRBV30 and J is TRBJ1-2; D remains ambiguous. CDR1 is GTSNPN and CDR2 is SVGIG in the germline V gene (reference sequence). V was trimmed by 1 base and J by 7 bases, leaving 16 bases between them. This CDR3 is 14 amino acids long. CDR3 sequence (DNA): TGTGCCTGGAGTGGCAGCGGTCCCTTTGGTGGCTACACCTTC. This sequence encodes CAWSGSGPFGGYTF.

The chain uses TRBV10-3 and TRBJ2-1; 10 bases agree with TRBD2. V lost 5 bases and J lost 5; bases outside the gene matches: 9. Per the germline V gene, CDR1 is ENHRY and CDR2 is SYGVKD. This CDR3 contains 16 residues. The CDR3 DNA follows: TGTGCCATCAGTCCCCCCCTAGCGGGAGTCAACAATGAGCAGTTCTTC. It is translated as CAISPPLAGVNNEQFF.

This clone has a handful of counts. The chain combines TRBV6-5 with TRBJ2-1; tentative D call: TRBD1 (5 bases). The germline V gene encodes CDR1 MNHEY and CDR2 SVGAGI. This CDR3 comprises 15 residues. Trimming shortened V by 5 bases and J by 3 bases, and 14 bases separated the two germline ends. This chain's CDR3 is CASSPTVRNYNEQFF. The CDR3 bases are TGTGCCAGCAGTCCGACAGTCCGAAACTACAATGAGCAGTTCTTC.

V and J are TRBV5-8 and TRBJ2-5, with 16 bases lining up with TRBD2. The CDR3 runs 18 residues. The V gene's germline CDR1 is SGHTS and CDR2 YDEGEE. J lost 5 bases, V lost 2 bases, and 9 bases had no gene match. The CDR3 spells CASSFSGTSGGAEETQYF. In DNA form, the CDR3 reads TGTGCCAGCAGCTTTTCCGGGACTAGCGGGGGGGCGGAGGAGACCCAGTACTTC.

This clone has a handful of counts. The chain is built from TRBV19 and TRBJ1-2; 10 bases align to TRBD1. The CDR3 loop spans 14 amino acids. Germline V gene data show CDR1 as LNHDA and CDR2 as SQIVND (reference sequence). V lost 5 bases to trimming and J lost 5 bases; unmatched junction nucleotides: 5. The chain's CDR3 is CASSPDRGRYGYTF. CDR3 sequence (DNA): TGTGCCAGTAGTCCAGACAGGGGGCGGTATGGCTACACCTTC.

The chain employs TRBV27 and TRBJ2-3, with D hard to call. Germline V lookup: CDR1 MNHEY, CDR2 SMNVEV (reference sequence). Trimming shortened V by 2 bases and J by 3 bases, and 12 bases separated the two germline ends. The CDR3 is 15 amino acids. DNA for the CDR3: TGTGCCAGCAGTTTAGGTGATGTTTGGACAGATACGCAGTATTTT. It codes for CASSLGDVWTDTQYF.

The chain uses TRBV21-1 and TRBJ2-2. TRBV21-1 is described as a pseudogene. The CDR3 is made up of 12 amino acids. The CDR3 nucleotides are TGTGCCAGCAGCAAATTTACCGGGGAGCTGTTTTTT. As protein: CASSKFTGELFF.

The rearrangement links TRBV7-8 to TRBJ1-5, with D unresolved. Germline CDR1 reads SGHVS; CDR2 reads FQNEAQ. The CDR3 covers 14 residues. Trimming shortened V by 0 bases and J by 7 bases, and 10 bases separated the two germline ends. The CDR3 loop reads CASSLARGRQPQHF. The DNA for the CDR3 is TGTGCCAGCAGCTTAGCACGGGGAAGACAGCCCCAGCATTTT.

This chain links TRBV5-1 with TRBJ1-1, with a weak D call TRBD1 (5 bases). The CDR3 sequence is 15 residues long. V was shortened by 4 bases and J by 7 bases, with 20 bases between the two germline ends. Looked up from germline, CDR1 is SGHRS and CDR2 is YFSETQ. CDR3 protein: CASSTSGRSRDEAFF. In DNA form, the CDR3 reads TGCGCCAGCAGCACCTCAGGGAGGTCGAGAGATGAAGCTTTCTTT.

The chain has TRBV19 and TRBJ2-2; the D is unclear. CDR3 length: 16 amino acids. Trimming stripped 7 bases from V and 4 bases from J, with 19 bases between. Germline V gives CDR1 LNHDA, CDR2 SQIVND (reference sequence). The CDR3 region has the DNA TGTGCCAGTACCCTCCCAGTGGGGATGGGCACCGGGGAGCTGTTTTTT. Its protein is CASTLPVGMGTGELFF.

V and J are TRBV27 and TRBJ1-2; possible D gene TRBD1, 5 bases. Looked up from germline, CDR1 is MNHEY and CDR2 is SMNVEV (reference sequence). V lost 8 bases and J lost 10, with 14 bases in between. The CDR3 runs 11 residues. CDR3 sequence reads: CASLWAGVYTF. In nucleotides, the CDR3 is TGTGCCAGCTTGTGGGCGGGGGTCTACACCTTC.

The gene calls are TRBV27 and TRBJ2-5; maybe TRBD1 (5 bases). V lost 3 bases and J lost 6, with 11 bases in between. The CDR3 spans 13 residues. Looked up from germline, CDR1 is MNHEY and CDR2 is SMNVEV (reference sequence). DNA for the CDR3: TGTGCCAGCAGTTTGTCAGGGCGACAGACCCAGTACTTC. Translating gives CASSLSGRQTQYF.

The V gene is TRBV27, the J gene TRBJ1-5; 8 bases match TRBD1. The CDR3 covers 17 residues. V was pared by 0 bases and J by 2 bases, with 6 bases of the junction left unmatched. The V gene's germline CDR1 is MNHEY and CDR2 SMNVEV (reference sequence). The CDR3 loop is CASSLSLGQGGNQPQHF. The CDR3 nucleotides are TGTGCCAGCAGTTTATCATTAGGACAGGGAGGCAATCAGCCCCAGCATTTT.

This clone was picked up a small number of times. CDR3 nucleotides: TGTGCCAGCAGTTCCCCCTGGAGTGGGGTGCTGGACACAGTTAGCAATCAGCCCCAGCATTTT. Its protein product is CASSSPWSGVLDTVSNQPQHF. The V and J genes are TRBV28 and TRBJ1-5, with a possible D match to TRBD1 (5 bases). V gave up 4 bases and J gave up 0 bases, with 28 bases separating them. Germline CDR1 reads MDHEN; CDR2 reads SYDVKM. This CDR3 region has 21 residues.

The rearrangement links TRBV5-6 to TRBJ2-6; TRBD1 matches at 8 bases. Losses at the gene ends were 2 bases for V and 3 bases for J; bases not matched to a gene: 10. This CDR3 is built from 18 residues. Germline CDR1 SGHDT, CDR2 YYEEEE. CDR3 DNA sequence: TGTGCCAGCAGCTTCTCCAGGGGGCTAGTGTATGGGGCCAACGTCCTGACTTTC. Its translation: CASSFSRGLVYGANVLTF.

The V call is TRBV11-2, the J call TRBJ2-3; 8 bases match TRBD1. This CDR3 spans 15 amino acids. V trimming: 5 bases; J trimming: 0 bases; junction bases outside the gene matches: 4. Germline V gene lookup returns CDR1 SGHAT and CDR2 FQNNGV. The CDR3 DNA follows: TGTGCCAGCAGCCGGGACAGGTCTAGCACAGATACGCAGTATTTT. It codes for CASSRDRSSTDTQYF.

The chain has TRBV5-1 and TRBJ2-7; D may be TRBD1 (7 bases). This CDR3 comprises 14 residues. The V gene lost 4 bases and the J gene lost 3 bases, with 14 bases spanning the gap. CDR1 is SGHRS and CDR2 is YFSETQ in the germline V gene. The CDR3 sequence is CASSRGTVFYEQYF. In DNA, the CDR3 is TGCGCCAGCAGCCGGGGGACAGTATTCTACGAGCAGTACTTC.

The chain combines TRBV29-1 with TRBJ2-2, with D hard to call. CDR3 length: 15 residues. In germline, CDR1 is SQVTM, CDR2 ANQGSEA. V lost 0 bases, J lost 7 bases, and 15 bases lay in between. The DNA for the CDR3 is TGCAGCGTTGAAGAAAGTGGGTCGTTTAGCGGGGAGCTGTTTTTT. Protein: CSVEESGSFSGELFF.

This clone was picked up one time. V gene TRBV6-1 combines with J gene TRBJ2-5; 8 bases line up with TRBD2. This CDR3 comprises 16 residues. The ends lost 2 bases at V and 1 base at J; junction bases unmatched: 6. CDR1 is MNHNS and CDR2 is SASEGT in the germline V gene. The CDR3 DNA follows: TGTGCCAGCAGTGAAATGCGCGGGGGGCCCCAAGAGACCCAGTACTTC. It translates to CASSEMRGGPQETQYF.

This sequence joins TRBV9 and TRBJ2-3; TRBD1 agrees at 7 bases. V lost 6 bases, J lost 0 bases, and 7 bases stayed unmatched. CDR3 length: 15 residues. Germline V lookup: CDR1 SGDLS, CDR2 YYNGEE. In nucleotides, the CDR3 is TGTGCCAGCACCCCGACAGGGACCAGCACAGATACGCAGTATTTT. It is translated as CASTPTGTSTDTQYF.

This clone showed up just once. CDR3 bases: TGTGCCAGTAGTCCAGCTCCGGGACGACTGTTTTTT. The encoded protein is CASSPAPGRLFF. The genes are TRBV19 and TRBJ1-4, with TRBD1 as a possible D gene (5 bases). The CDR3 is 12 residues long. Trimming took off 5 bases at V and 13 bases at J, with 14 bases between the two ends. The germline gives CDR1 LNHDA, CDR2 SQIVND (reference sequence).

The sample holds one count of this clone. One end of the junction does not line up with germline, which may come from a read error. V usage is TRBV2 and J usage is TRBJ2-3; a possible D gene is TRBD2 (6 bases). The CDR3 runs to 15 residues. In germline, CDR1 is SNHLY, CDR2 FYNNEI. CDR3 sequence: CASSKARGSTDTQYF. Here the CDR3 DNA reads TGTGCCAGCAGTAAAGCCCGGGGGAGCACAGATACGCAGTATTTT.

The chain carries TRBV6-5 and TRBJ1-4; TRBD1 might be the D (6 bases). The germline V and J ends were trimmed by 6 bases and 12 bases, with 23 bases remaining between them. Germline V gives CDR1 MNHEY, CDR2 SVGAGI. CDR3 length equals 15 residues. CDR3 DNA sequence: TGTGCCAGCAGCCCCGGCGGGTCGGTCAGGGGTGAACTGTTTTTT. This codes for CASSPGGSVRGELFF.

The rearrangement joins TRBV27 to TRBJ1-4; 9 bases line up with TRBD1. Trimming at V came to 6 bases and at J to 3 bases, leaving 2 bases not matched to a gene. This CDR3 spans 14 amino acids. The germline V gene encodes CDR1 MNHEY and CDR2 SMNVEV (reference sequence). This CDR3 is CASRRTGANEKLFF. In nucleotides, the CDR3 is TGTGCCAGCAGACGGACAGGGGCTAATGAAAAACTGTTTTTT.

The chain joins TRBV28 to TRBJ1-6, with D perhaps matching TRBD1 (6 bases). Germline CDR1 reads MDHEN; CDR2 reads SYDVKM. This CDR3 has 14 amino acids. The V end was cut by 5 bases, the J end by 9 bases, with 14 bases between. CDR3 loop: CASSGGSPISPLHF. The DNA for the CDR3 is TGTGCCAGCAGTGGGGGCAGTCCGATTTCACCCCTCCACTTT.

J is TRBJ1-6 and V is TRBV7-6, with 7 bases aligning to TRBD1. J gave up 7 bases and V 5 bases, and 5 bases lay outside the gene matches. This CDR3 contains 14 residues. Germline assignment: CDR1 SGHVS and CDR2 FNYEAQ. DNA for the CDR3: TGTGCCAGCAGCCGGGGACAGCTGAATTCACCCCTCCACTTT. Protein sequence: CASSRGQLNSPLHF.